This T cell receptor beta chain came from a study of blood T cell repertoires in COVID-19. As for the study in general: The United States, Italy and Spain provided the acute and convalescent COVID-19 samples. T cells, B-cell-depleted T cells, or PBMCs provided the cDNA or gDNA that served as material.

In the original analysis: Using reference gene primer amplification, nucleated cell counts were estimated. Assay used: immunoSEQ multiplex PCR; TCRdb lists only in-frame clones, some missing. V, J and clone size are taken as reported in that table, and D and trimming were inferred from the DNA itself. The table records approximately 50,000 clones, 70% to 85% of them present only once. Trimming stripped 0 bases from V and 3 bases from J, with 14 bases between. The CDR3 totals 17 residues. The V gene's germline CDR1 is SGHAT and CDR2 FQNNGV. This clonotype originated in a man aged 65 to 79 with acute or convalescent COVID-19. The sample comprised peripheral blood. The chain combines TRBV11-2 with TRBJ1-4; TRBD1 is a possible D gene (5 bases). The chain's CDR3 is CASSLDLARVANEKLFF. CDR3 coding DNA: TGTGCCAGCAGCTTAGATCTTGCCAGGGTAGCTAATGAAAAACTGTTTTTT.